Presented here are 6 T cell receptor beta chains from one specimen sequenced in a study of T cells after yellow fever vaccination. TCRdb called the 5' RACE reads again in MiXCR, with one record for every CDR3 protein. There are 500,000 to 650,000 distinct CDR3 sequences in the sample; about 17% occur only once, and approximately 15% lies in the top ten. Sequences were derived from PBMCs, sampled 5 to 6 days after the first yellow fever vaccination. The source is a man between 18 and 35 years old who received the YFV17D yellow fever vaccine.

This clonotype was seen repeatedly, ten times or more. This rearrangement joins TRBV11-1 to TRBJ2-3; D may match TRBD1 or TRBD2 (6 bases each). Looked up from germline, CDR1 is SGHAT and CDR2 is FQDESV (reference sequence). The germline V and J ends were trimmed by 5 bases and 4 bases, with 13 bases remaining between them. CDR3 length equals 14 residues. CDR3 amino acids: CASSANGGPDTQYF. The CDR3 bases are TGTGCCAGCAGCGCGAACGGGGGCCCAGATACGCAGTATTTT.

J is TRBJ2-7 and V is TRBV12-5, with 7 bases fitting TRBD1. The length of the CDR3 is 15 residues. With 6 bases clipped from V and 2 bases from J, the junction kept 10 bases outside the gene matches. Germline V lookup: CDR1 LGHNT, CDR2 FRNRAP. The CDR3 nucleotides read TGTGCTAGTGGACCTCGGGACAGCGGTGCCTACGAGCAGTACTTC. It is translated as CASGPRDSGAYEQYF.

The chain joins TRBV5-1 to TRBJ2-1; tentatively, D is TRBD2 (6 bases). This CDR3 is built from 14 residues. V lost 4 bases and J lost 7, with 15 bases in between. Germline CDR1 SGHRS, CDR2 YFSETQ. Here the CDR3 DNA reads TGCGCCAGCAGCGTCCGGGACTCAACTAATGAGCAGTTCTTC. It is translated as CASSVRDSTNEQFF.

This clonotype was found many times. The chain employs TRBV11-2 and TRBJ1-3; the D gene is possibly TRBD1 (5 bases). Germline CDR1 and CDR2: SGHAT and FQNNGV. The CDR3 has 14 residues. With 5 bases removed from V and 4 bases from J, the gap between germline ends came to 12 bases. DNA for the CDR3: TGTGCCAGCAGCCCCCGGGGGTCCGGAAACACCATATATTTT. Encoded protein: CASSPRGSGNTIYF.

This clonotype was seen ten or more times. The chain employs TRBV25-1 and TRBJ1-1, with D unclear. V dropped 4 bases and J dropped 1 base, with 7 bases sitting between them. The CDR3 length is 13 residues. Looked up from germline, CDR1 is MGHDK and CDR2 is SYGVNS. The CDR3 sequence: CASSGTRNTEAFF. Here the CDR3 DNA reads TGTGCCAGCAGTGGCACAAGGAACACTGAAGCTTTCTTT. The whole variable domain, filled in from reference TRBV25-1 and TRBJ1-1, reads EADIYQTPRYLVIGTGKKITLECSQTMGHDKMYWYQQDPGMELHLIHYSYGVNSTEKGDLSSESTVSRIRTEHFPLTLESARPSHTSQYLCASSGTRNTEAFFGQGTRLTVV.

The chain couples TRBV11-1 to TRBJ2-1; TRBD2 matches at 14 bases. V was pared by 5 bases and J by 0 bases, with 6 bases of the junction left unmatched. The CDR3 length is 18 residues. Germline CDR1 and CDR2: SGHAT and FQDESV (reference sequence). The CDR3 sequence is CASSPGTSGGPSYNEQFF. The CDR3, as DNA: TGTGCCAGCAGCCCGGGGACTAGCGGGGGACCCTCCTACAATGAGCAGTTCTTC.